The entry that follows covers one TCR beta chain sequence. The target of this receptor is not known. No base qualities exist here, and no much larger clone lies one base off it. There are 12 amino acids in the CDR3, from cysteine to phenylalanine inclusive. Only the CDR3 region is kept as DNA, spanning 36 bases read in frame from base 1. CDR1 and CDR2, per the germline V gene (reference sequence), are GTSNPN and SVGIG. The germline ends are 12 bases apart after V is trimmed by 8 bases and J by 4 bases. In light of the paper, this sample's time point label describes: about 28 days (+/-7) after the second vaccine dose. AZD1222 recipients whose second dose came at about 4 weeks and those whose second dose came at about 12 weeks were combined into one group, since spike-specific TCR depth and breadth did not differ between the two schedules. Vaccinee samples came from UK trials COV001 and COV002, including a single-blind randomized controlled phase 2/3 trial of AZD1222 (ChAdOx1 nCoV-19) in healthy adults. For TCRbeta chain sequencing, PBMC samples from trial participants were taken at day 0 and at day 28 after the second dose.

The CDR3 regions of human TCRbeta chains were analyzed by immunosequencing. In the original analysis: TCRs in the repertoires were matched against a reference library of SARS-CoV-2-specific TCRs that had been generated with the MIRA antigen-specificity platform. Breadth was defined as the fraction of unique TCRs that were SARS-CoV-2-associated, and depth was defined as the fraction of total T cells that were SARS-CoV-2-associated. Each spike-specific TCR was assigned to its reactive spike region and to a CD4 or CD8 class using the MIRA data. Log10-transformed breadth and depth values were compared by one-way ANOVA with Sidak's multiple comparisons tests. TCRdb provides this immuneACCESS table in a form limited to in-frame rearrangements. Some clones are lacking; in checked studies, under half of them reflect an unresolved V gene, and why the rest are absent is not known. The V and J calls and clone size are taken from that table; D and trimming were inferred from the DNA. This sample has around 130,000 clones in its table, and approximately 91% of those were observed once. Approximately 2% of the sample is in the top ten clones.

This specimen belongs to a study of T cell responses to AZD1222 COVID-19 vaccine (dated by TCRdb to about 2021). Study-wide context: A total of under 250 trial participants underwent TCR sequencing, of whom some 200 had received two doses of AZD1222 and about 25 had received two doses of the MenACWY control vaccine. Enrollment into the trials was organized by age into subgroups of 18-55, 56-69 and 70-plus years, and those subgroups contained roughly 150, 30 and 60 TCR-sequenced participants, respectively. The investigation overall reported the following: Because no day 14 peak-response samples were available, repertoires were characterized only after the peak T cell response. In the small 56-69-year group, the increase in depth fell short of significance, most likely because of low power. Conclusions about previously exposed vaccinees are limited because only six or seven AZD1222 recipients were SARS-CoV-2 seropositive at baseline. The vaccine-associated CD4 TCRs covered the entire spike protein, and the dominant responses fell in regions 160-218 and 743-854. Spike-specific TCR breadth and depth rose significantly after two AZD1222 doses compared with day 0 and with MenACWY recipients. Participants were mostly white British, with more females than males. The authors suggested clonal diversity may have been underestimated. Reportedly, almost half of the unique spike-specific TCRs recognized epitopes lying outside the regions that are mutated in the B.1.351 and B.1.1.7 variants.

Here the chain combines TRBV30 and TRBJ1-5, and possibly TRBD1, on 5 matching bases. The source of this sequence is an adult who received the AZD1222 COVID-19 vaccine. Sequenced material: peripheral blood, taken 28 days after the second AZD1222 dose. The CDR3 protein is CAHGHPNQPQHF. The sequenced DNA is TGTGCCCATGGACACCCAAATCAGCCCCAGCATTTT.